The text below deals with one T cell receptor (beta chain). The record originates from a study of blood T cell repertoires in COVID-19. TCRdb's table, derived via immunoSEQ multiplex PCR, lists solely in-frame clones and lacks some. This table has about 240,000 clones, less than 90% appearing once. From germline, CDR1 is GTSNPN and CDR2 SVGIG (reference sequence). V lost 0 bases, J lost 8 bases, and 19 bases lay in between. The CDR3 extends over 15 amino acids. J is TRBJ1-2 and V is TRBV30, with a tentative D call TRBD1 (6 bases). The sequence was collected from a man in his fifties or sixties with acute or convalescent COVID-19. The source material was peripheral blood. The CDR3 nucleotides are TGTGCCTGGAGTGTAGGTTTTCAGGGGACTATGGGCTACACCTTC. Translated: CAWSVGFQGTMGYTF.